Shown below are 25 T cell receptor beta chains from a single sample sequenced in a study of shared clonotypes between healthy human individuals. Some clones are missing from TCRdb's copy, which holds only in-frame ones; the method was immunoSEQ multiplex PCR. The sample consists of over 2 million clones, 85% to 95% of them appearing once. Sample: naive CD4+ T cells from PBMCs. Subset reported: CD45RA+ positively selected. The receptors come from a man aged 18 to 29 in good health. Some clones in this sample may be carry-over from other donors' samples.

The V and J genes are TRBV5-6 and TRBJ2-7, with a possible D match to TRBD1 (5 bases). The germline CDR1 and CDR2 sequences are SGHDT and YYEEEE. This CDR3 region has 12 residues. Trimming cost V 0 bases and J 6 bases, with 7 bases left between them. CDR3 sequence (DNA): TGTGCCAGCAGCTTGGTTGGGGCCGAGCAGTACTTC. Translated, it gives CASSLVGAEQYF.

The chain recombines TRBV30 with TRBJ1-1, with D possibly TRBD1 on 5 matching bases. The CDR3 has 14 amino acids. Trimming cost V 4 bases and J 1 base, with 13 bases left between them. CDR1 and CDR2 from the germline V gene are GTSNPN and SVGIG (reference sequence). The CDR3 is CAWIPGLTNTEAFF. The CDR3 region has the DNA TGTGCCTGGATTCCGGGACTGACGAACACTGAAGCTTTCTTT.

Concerning this clone itself: This same CDR3 is encoded by further DNA sequences in the sample. DNA for the CDR3: TGTGCCAGCAGTTATGGACTAGCGGGCTACAATGAGCAGTTCTTC. It is translated as CASSYGLAGYNEQFF. The chain has TRBV6-5 and TRBJ2-1; TRBD2 aligns across 11 bases. There are 15 residues in the CDR3. Germline V gene sequence: CDR1 MNHEY, CDR2 SVGAGI. The trim removed 3 bases at V and 3 bases at J, leaving 1 base unmatched.

This clone was seen a handful of times. The rearrangement uses TRBV19 and TRBJ2-7, with 7 bases aligning to TRBD1. The V gene's germline CDR1 is LNHDA and CDR2 SQIVND (reference sequence). V lost 6 bases to trimming and J lost 6 bases; unmatched junction nucleotides: 2. The CDR3 contains 11 residues. The DNA for the CDR3 is TGTGCCAGTAGACAGGGGATCGAGCAGTACTTC. This sequence encodes CASRQGIEQYF.

This clone was counted only a few times. The chain links TRBV18 to TRBJ1-1; TRBD1 might be the D (6 bases). The CDR3 spans 14 residues. Germline-derived CDR1 and CDR2 are KGHSH and LQKENI. Trimming cost V 3 bases and J 4 bases, with 12 bases left between them. Here the CDR3 reads CASSPLDSPTEAFF. The CDR3 DNA sequence: TGTGCCAGCTCACCTTTGGACAGTCCCACTGAAGCTTTCTTT. The variable domain in full, completed from reference TRBV18 and TRBJ1-1, reads NAGVMQNPRHLVRRRGQEARLRCSPMKGHSHVYWYRQLPEEGLKFMVYLQKENIIDESGMPKERFSAEFPKEGPSILRIQQVVRGDSAAYFCASSPLDSPTEAFFGQGTRLTVV.

The genes are TRBV12-5 and TRBJ1-1; no reliable D call. Germline V gene lookup returns CDR1 LGHNT and CDR2 FRNRAP. The V gene lost 7 bases and the J gene lost 1 base, with 10 bases spanning the gap. The CDR3 covers 13 residues. CDR3 sequence reads: CASAPWGNTEAFF. The CDR3 bases are TGTGCTAGTGCTCCTTGGGGGAACACTGAAGCTTTCTTT.

V gene TRBV7-2 combines with J gene TRBJ2-7; 11 positions agree with TRBD1. Per germline, CDR1 SGHTA and CDR2 FQGNSA. The CDR3 is made up of 14 amino acids. The V segment lost 5 bases and the J segment 7 bases; nucleotides outside the gene matches: 7. CDR3 sequence reads: CASSPGQGATEQYF. DNA of the CDR3: TGTGCCAGCAGCCCAGGACAGGGGGCTACTGAGCAGTACTTC.

This chain connects TRBV4-2 to TRBJ1-2; no firm D call. The germline CDR1 and CDR2 sequences are LGHNA and YNFKEQ. The CDR3 is made up of 13 amino acids. V lost 0 bases and J lost 8, with 10 bases in between. CDR3 in amino acids: CASSQDIGRGYTF. CDR3 coding DNA: TGTGCCAGCAGCCAAGATATCGGCAGAGGCTACACCTTC.

The gene calls are TRBV5-1 and TRBJ2-3; D remains ambiguous. Trimming pared 0 bases from V and 2 bases from J, leaving 7 bases between. CDR3 size: 14 residues. Germline loops: CDR1 SGHRS, CDR2 YFSETQ. The chain's CDR3 is CASSLGTDTDTQYF. The CDR3 DNA sequence: TGCGCCAGCAGCTTGGGCACGGACACAGATACGCAGTATTTT.

The chain links TRBV6-6 to TRBJ1-5; no firm D call. This CDR3 is 13 amino acids long. Germline V CDR1 and CDR2: MNHNY, SVGAGI (reference sequence). V lost 7 bases and J 7 bases, leaving 14 bases between the germline ends. The CDR3: CASTGPSQQPQHF. Here the CDR3 DNA reads TGTGCCAGCACGGGCCCTAGCCAACAGCCCCAGCATTTT.

The rearrangement joins TRBV10-1 to TRBJ2-7, with 7 nucleotides matching TRBD1. The CDR3 consists of 14 residues. Germline CDR1 is WNHNN and CDR2 is SYGVQD (reference sequence). V was clipped by 3 bases and J by 4 bases; unmatched bases: 6. The CDR3, as DNA: TGCGCCAGCAGTGACGAGACAGGGATATACGAGCAGTACTTC. This translates into CASSDETGIYEQYF.

V usage is TRBV4-3 and J usage is TRBJ1-2; D call uncertain. Germline CDR1 reads LGHNA; CDR2 reads YSLEER. Trimming pared 0 bases from V and 0 bases from J, leaving 5 bases between. The CDR3 is 14 amino acids. CDR3 bases: TGCGCCAGCAGCCAAGATCTATCTAACTATGGCTACACCTTC. It codes for CASSQDLSNYGYTF.

The chain carries TRBV2 and TRBJ2-7; D might be TRBD2 (5 bases). Deletions cut 4 bases from V and 6 bases from J, with 13 bases between. The CDR3 length is 13 residues. Germline V gene sequence: CDR1 SNHLY, CDR2 FYNNEI. CDR3 sequence reads: CASSGTSYGEQYF. In DNA, the CDR3 is TGTGCCAGCAGTGGAACTAGTTATGGCGAGCAGTACTTC.

The rearrangement links TRBV6-6 to TRBJ1-4, with a tentative D call TRBD1 (6 bases). Deletions cut 7 bases from V and 8 bases from J, with 23 bases between. The CDR3 totals 16 residues. From germline, CDR1 is MNHNY and CDR2 SVGAGI (reference sequence). The chain's CDR3 is CASTLGGGREAEKLFF. DNA for the CDR3: TGTGCCAGCACACTTGGGGGGGGCCGAGAGGCGGAAAAACTGTTTTTT.

CDR3: CAWSEKSSGNTIYF. The CDR3 DNA reads TGTGCCTGGAGTGAGAAGAGCTCTGGAAACACCATATATTTT. The gene calls are TRBV30 and TRBJ1-3; D uncertain. With 1 base removed from V and 0 bases from J, the gap between germline ends came to 7 bases. The CDR3 runs to 14 residues. Germline V gene lookup returns CDR1 GTSNPN and CDR2 SVGIG (reference sequence).

This clone was recorded a few times. In nucleotides, the CDR3 is TGTGCTAGTGGCCCCGGGGGCGGAGATCAGCCCCAGCATTTT. Encoded protein: CASGPGGGDQPQHF. The genes are TRBV12-5 and TRBJ1-5; D possibly corresponds to TRBD1 (6 bases). The V gene's germline CDR1 is LGHNT and CDR2 FRNRAP. This CDR3 comprises 14 residues. With 6 bases removed from V and 5 bases from J, the gap between germline ends came to 14 bases.

The V call is TRBV6-1, the J call TRBJ2-5; D gene ambiguous. The CDR3 is made up of 13 amino acids. The ends were cut back, 1 base at V and 7 bases at J, with 10 bases in the middle. Looked up from germline, CDR1 is MNHNS and CDR2 is SASEGT. The CDR3 sequence: CASSEVLAGTQYF. The DNA for the CDR3 is TGTGCCAGCAGTGAAGTCCTCGCCGGGACCCAGTACTTC.

The rearrangement uses TRBV27 and TRBJ1-3; 11 bases match TRBD1. This CDR3 has 16 residues. From germline, CDR1 is MNHEY and CDR2 SMNVEV (reference sequence). The V gene end was trimmed by 6 bases and the J gene end by 2 bases; junction bases not matched to a gene: 6. CDR3 residues: CASRGLGQGAGNTIYF. CDR3 bases: TGTGCCAGCAGGGGGCTGGGACAGGGGGCTGGAAACACCATATATTTT.

The genes are TRBV10-3 and TRBJ2-1; D is unclear. The CDR3 spans 14 residues. CDR1 ENHRY and CDR2 SYGVKD come from the germline V gene. V shed 2 bases and J shed 7 bases, with 12 bases lying between them. DNA for the CDR3: TGTGCCATCAGTGAGCTCCTAACCCGGAATGAGCAGTTCTTC. This encodes CAISELLTRNEQFF.

This chain joins TRBV10-3 and TRBJ1-5; D gene unclear. Trimming took 4 bases from V and 7 from J, leaving 11 bases between them. CDR3 length: 13 amino acids. Germline V gene lookup returns CDR1 ENHRY and CDR2 SYGVKD. The CDR3 region has the DNA TGTGCCATCAGTGTCGAGTTGGCCCAGCCCCAGCATTTT. Amino acids: CAISVELAQPQHF.

The genes are TRBV9 and TRBJ2-5; no clear D. The germline V gene has CDR1 SGDLS and CDR2 YYNGEE. With 0 bases removed from V and 2 bases from J, the gap between germline ends came to 14 bases. The CDR3 is made up of 16 amino acids. DNA of the CDR3: TGTGCCAGCAGCGTAGCCCAGGACGGACCTCAAGAGACCCAGTACTTC. The encoded protein is CASSVAQDGPQETQYF.

With regard to this clone: This may come from a read error, since a much larger clone is one base off. This specimen includes other DNA sequences encoding the same CDR3. The chain couples TRBV20-1 to TRBJ2-5; D ambiguous. CDR3 size: 10 residues. Germline lookup yields CDR1 DFQATT and CDR2 SNEGSKA (reference sequence). With 0 bases removed from V and 5 bases from J, the gap between germline ends came to 1 base. CDR3 coding DNA: TGCAGTGCTAGAGATGAGACCCAGTACTTC. Protein product: CSARDETQYF.

The V gene is TRBV5-1, the J gene TRBJ2-5; TRBD2 matches at 8 bases. V dropped 2 bases and J dropped 0; count of bases not matched to a gene: 3. Germline V lookup: CDR1 SGHRS, CDR2 YFSETQ. The CDR3 is 15 amino acids. CDR3 sequence (DNA): TGCGCCAGCAGCTTTTCTAGCGGGTACCAAGAGACCCAGTACTTC. Its translation: CASSFSSGYQETQYF.

This clone has just a few counts. V is TRBV27 and J is TRBJ1-3; the D is unclear. CDR1 and CDR2 from the germline V gene are MNHEY and SMNVEV (reference sequence). V gave up 9 bases and J gave up 0 bases, with 12 bases separating them. The CDR3 length is 14 residues. CDR3 region: CARDRQLSGNTIYF. CDR3 coding DNA: TGTGCCAGAGATAGACAACTCTCTGGAAACACCATATATTTT.

A single count supports this clone. At the DNA level, this CDR3 is encoded by other sequences in the same sample as well. The V gene is TRBV28, the J gene TRBJ2-7; 10 nucleotides align to TRBD1. Trimming took 5 bases from V and 2 from J; bases not matched to a gene: 6. The germline gives CDR1 MDHEN, CDR2 SYDVKM. This CDR3 has 15 amino acids. CDR3 nucleotides: TGTGCCAGCAGTACCCCCGGGACAGGGGCCTACGAGCAGTACTTC. The encoded protein is CASSTPGTGAYEQYF.